Reported below is one T cell receptor beta chain. The antigen is unknown. This entry belongs to a study of memory CD4+ T cells and cytomegalovirus serostatus. Single viable CD3+CD4+CD8-CD45RO+ cells were sorted as the memory CD4+ T cells. Source study methods: Out-of-frame sequences were removed, leaving 2 million to 2.5 million distinct TCRbeta sequences. TCRdb's table, derived via immunoSEQ multiplex PCR, lists solely in-frame clones and lacks some. V and J calls and clone size follow that table, whereas D and trimming were derived from the DNA. Of 60,000 to 75,000 clones listed, around three quarters were seen once; the top ten hold 0.5% to 0.6%. Study findings and constraints: About two fifths of the roughly 150 known CMV-associated TCRbeta sequences appeared in CD4+ memory.

The source of this sequence is an adult in good health and CMV-seronegative. Some clones in this sample may be carry-over from other donors' samples. Sequences were obtained from memory CD4+ T cells from blood.

The CDR3 DNA reads as TGTGCCAGCAGCTTAAGGGGGGGACCGTATCACGTCTCCGAGCAGTACTTC. This sequence encodes CASSLRGGPYHVSEQYF. The chain combines TRBV7-9 with TRBJ2-7; TRBD2 is a possible D gene (7 bases). The V and J ends lost 2 bases and 6 bases respectively, with 23 bases between them. This CDR3 comprises 17 residues. CDR1 SEHNR and CDR2 FQNEAQ come from the germline V gene (reference sequence).